This passage covers 16 T cell receptor beta chains from one sample sequenced in a study of cytomegalovirus exposure and HLA in healthy donors. PCR was performed using 60 Vbeta and 13 Jbeta primers. Libraries were prepared by immunoSEQ multiplex PCR; TCRdb keeps only in-frame clonotypes and omits some of them. There are fewer than 200,000 clones in the sample; approximately 76% occur only once, and approximately 2% lies in the top ten. The sample was PBMCs. The receptor set was obtained from a female donor in good health and CMV-seronegative.

The V and J genes are TRBV19 and TRBJ1-5; TRBD1 might be the D (6 bases). V lost 9 bases and J 3 bases, leaving 15 bases between the germline ends. Germline values: CDR1 LNHDA, CDR2 SQIVND (reference sequence). The CDR3 extends over 14 amino acids. The CDR3 region has the DNA TGTGCCAGCCTACAGGGAACCCTCAATCAGCCCCAGCATTTT. This encodes CASLQGTLNQPQHF.

This chain uses TRBV25-1 with TRBJ2-7, with a weak D call TRBD2 (5 bases). This CDR3 comprises 11 residues. V lost 1 base to trimming and J lost 12 bases, with 10 bases between them. CDR1 and CDR2 from the germline V gene are MGHDK and SYGVNS. The CDR3 DNA reads as TGTGCCAGCAGTGAATCCGGACTGACGTACTTC. Protein product: CASSESGLTYF.

The rearrangement uses TRBV10-2 and TRBJ1-2, with D perhaps TRBD1 (5 bases). V was shortened by 4 bases and J by 1 base, with 7 bases between the two germline ends. The CDR3 sequence is 13 residues long. Germline V gene sequence: CDR1 WSHSY, CDR2 SAAADI. The CDR3 loop is CASSGGNNYGYTF. CDR3 coding DNA: TGCGCCAGCAGTGGGGGCAATAACTATGGCTACACCTTC.

The chain recombines TRBV7-8 with TRBJ1-5; tentatively, D is TRBD1 (5 bases). This CDR3 is 17 amino acids long. V lost 1 base to trimming and J lost 0 bases, with 13 bases between them. Germline V gene data show CDR1 as SGHVS and CDR2 as FQNEAQ. CDR3 loop: CASSLGDGGFSNQPQHF. DNA for the CDR3: TGTGCCAGCAGCTTAGGGGACGGAGGGTTTAGCAATCAGCCCCAGCATTTT.

This clone was detected a few times. The chain has TRBV4-2 and TRBJ1-1, with D possibly TRBD1 on 6 matching bases. From germline, CDR1 is LGHNA and CDR2 YNFKEQ. The CDR3 extends over 12 amino acids. Between the trimmed V and J ends, which lost 4 bases and 11 bases, there was a span of 14 bases. CDR3 in amino acids: CASSLAQGRAFF. The CDR3 DNA reads TGTGCCAGCAGCCTAGCACAGGGTCGGGCTTTCTTT.

V and J are TRBV7-9 and TRBJ1-4; 8 bases map to TRBD1. The CDR3 consists of 14 residues. V gave up 1 base and J gave up 11 bases; unmatched junction bases: 6. Germline-derived CDR1 and CDR2 are SEHNR and FQNEAQ (reference sequence). CDR3 amino acids: CASSLVQGGEKLFF. CDR3 bases: TGTGCCAGCAGCTTAGTACAGGGGGGAGAGAAACTGTTTTTT.

The rearrangement links TRBV5-4 to TRBJ1-1; 9 nucleotides line up with TRBD1. The CDR3 totals 15 residues. The V gene end was trimmed by 4 bases and the J gene end by 6 bases; junction bases not matched to a gene: 10. Per the germline V gene, CDR1 is SGHNT and CDR2 is YYREEE (reference sequence). CDR3 region: CASSTQQGAGSEAFF. CDR3 DNA sequence: TGTGCCAGCAGCACCCAACAGGGGGCTGGGTCTGAAGCTTTCTTT.

The V and J genes are TRBV6-1 and TRBJ1-2, with no clear D. V was cut by 1 base and J by 8 bases, with 14 bases left in between. The CDR3 sequence is 14 residues long. The germline gives CDR1 MNHNS, CDR2 SASEGT. CDR3: CASSEVAGSGGYTF. The CDR3 nucleotides are TGTGCCAGCAGTGAAGTGGCGGGGTCGGGGGGCTACACCTTC.

The V and J genes are TRBV6-5 and TRBJ1-1; 9 bases align to TRBD1. CDR3 size: 15 residues. Germline V CDR1 and CDR2: MNHEY, SVGAGI. The J segment lost 7 bases and the V segment lost 5 bases, leaving 11 bases of the junction unmatched. The CDR3 sequence is CASSRTHRGRGEAFF. As DNA, the CDR3 is TGTGCCAGCAGTCGCACCCACAGGGGGCGAGGTGAAGCTTTCTTT.

J is TRBJ2-5 and V is TRBV29-1, with 7 bases matching TRBD1. The J call may be mistaken, given a closer DNA end match to TRBJ2-7. Looked up from germline, CDR1 is SQVTM and CDR2 is ANQGSEA. The CDR3 covers 12 residues. CDR3 amino acids: CSAKGQLYEQYF. For the CDR3, the DNA is TGCAGCGCCAAGGGACAGCTCTACGAGCAGTACTTC.

CDR3 region: CASSLVGTGEEKLFF. DNA for the CDR3: TGCGCCAGCAGCTTGGTAGGGACAGGGGAAGAAAAACTGTTTTTT. V is TRBV5-1 and J is TRBJ1-4; 10 nucleotides agree with TRBD1. V shed 0 bases and J 8 bases; nucleotides not matched to a gene: 4. Germline V gene lookup returns CDR1 SGHRS and CDR2 YFSETQ. The CDR3 extends over 15 amino acids.

The chain has TRBV7-2 and TRBJ1-4; TRBD1 agrees at 7 bases. This CDR3 has 15 residues. Trimming took 2 bases from V and 7 from J; bases not matched to a gene: 7. Germline CDR1 reads SGHTA; CDR2 reads FQGNSA. As DNA, the CDR3 is TGTGCCAGCAGCTTATGGGAGACAGGGACTGAAAAACTGTTTTTT. It translates to CASSLWETGTEKLFF.

This sequence joins TRBV6-5 and TRBJ1-5, with 8 bases fitting TRBD1. The germline CDR1 and CDR2 sequences are MNHEY and SVGAGI. This CDR3 has 15 residues. The junction had 9 bases not matched to a gene; V was cut back by 5 bases and J by 6 bases. Written as DNA, the CDR3 is TGTGCCAGCAGTCTAGACAGGGGAGGGAGTCAGCCCCAGCATTTT. This gives the protein CASSLDRGGSQPQHF.

This sequence joins TRBV6-5 and TRBJ1-1; the match to TRBD1 covers 9 bases. The germline V gene has CDR1 MNHEY and CDR2 SVGAGI. Trimming at V came to 9 bases and at J to 5 bases, leaving 7 bases not matched to a gene. This CDR3 comprises 13 residues. The CDR3 DNA reads TGTGCCAGTCAGACAGGGACAGGGACTGAAGCTTTCTTT. The encoded protein is CASQTGTGTEAFF.

This chain connects TRBV30 to TRBJ1-6, with D possibly being TRBD1 (6 bases). Trimming took 3 bases from V and 4 from J, leaving 19 bases between them. CDR3 length: 17 amino acids. Germline assignment: CDR1 GTSNPN and CDR2 SVGIG (reference sequence). CDR3 nucleotides: TGTGCCTGGAGCGTAGGAACCGGGACACTGTATAATTCACCCCTCCACTTT. Translation: CAWSVGTGTLYNSPLHF.

This clone was detected a few times. This chain uses TRBV19 with TRBJ1-4; TRBD1 matches 8 bases. Looked up from germline, CDR1 is LNHDA and CDR2 is SQIVND (reference sequence). Trimming cost V 5 bases and J 7 bases; bases outside gene matches: 6. CDR3 length equals 14 residues. The CDR3 protein is CASSSQGAGEKLFF. The CDR3 bases are TGTGCCAGTAGTTCCCAGGGGGCAGGTGAAAAACTGTTTTTT.